These 11 T cell receptor beta chains came from one sample sequenced in a study of T cell responses to AZD1222 COVID-19 vaccine (dated by TCRdb to the early 2020s). Library preparation employed the immunoSEQ multiplex PCR assay. TCRdb provides this immuneACCESS table in a form limited to in-frame rearrangements. Some clones are lacking; in checked studies, under half of them reflect an unresolved V gene, and why the rest are absent is not known. The sample table records about 160,000 clones; about 90% of these occur just once. Clones ranked in the top ten supply about 4.5% of the sample. Per the publication, the time point label means: baseline before first vaccination. In the paper's terms, the treatment or condition label means: meningococcal conjugate vaccine given as trial control. The sequenced sample was peripheral blood, obtained on day 0 of MenACWY control vaccination. These receptors originate from an adult in good health.

This clone occurred a few times. The V gene is TRBV4-2, the J gene TRBJ1-2, with D possibly TRBD1 on 6 matching bases. Trimming left V 4 bases short and J 3 bases short, with 15 bases between. In germline, CDR1 is LGHNA, CDR2 YNFKEQ. CDR3 size: 15 residues. CDR3 sequence: CASSPNRQEYYGYTF. Written as DNA, the CDR3 is TGTGCCAGCAGCCCCAATAGACAGGAATACTATGGCTACACCTTC.

The rearrangement joins TRBV6-5 to TRBJ2-7, with 11 bases matching TRBD2. Germline V gene sequence: CDR1 MNHEY, CDR2 SVGAGI. The CDR3 extends over 15 amino acids. Losses at the gene ends were 4 bases for V and 3 bases for J; bases not matched to a gene: 5. The CDR3 loop reads CASSLLAGAGYEQYF. CDR3 bases: TGTGCCAGCAGTTTACTAGCGGGAGCGGGCTACGAGCAGTACTTC.

CDR3 region: CASSYSGLGNQPQHF. The CDR3 DNA reads as TGTGCCAGCAGTTACAGCGGGTTGGGCAATCAGCCCCAGCATTTT. The chain recombines TRBV6-2 or TRBV6-3 with TRBJ1-5, with D hard to call. Trimming removed 2 bases from V and 2 bases from J, with 10 bases in between. The germline V gene has CDR1 MNHEY and CDR2 SVGEGT. CDR3 size: 15 residues.

This clone was recorded once. The rearrangement uses TRBV9 and TRBJ1-4, with D perhaps matching TRBD1 (5 bases). The CDR3 sequence is 15 residues long. Germline CDR1 is SGDLS and CDR2 is YYNGEE. V dropped 2 bases and J dropped 7 bases, with 15 bases sitting between them. This chain's CDR3 is CASSVGGGMGEKLFF. The CDR3 DNA is TGTGCCAGCAGCGTCGGCGGGGGGATGGGTGAAAAACTGTTTTTT.

The J gene is TRBJ2-1, the V gene TRBV4-2; no firm D call. This CDR3 is built from 13 residues. In germline, CDR1 is LGHNA, CDR2 YNFKEQ. The V and J ends lost 0 bases and 4 bases respectively, with 4 bases between them. CDR3 loop: CASSQDKYNEQFF. CDR3 DNA sequence: TGTGCCAGCAGCCAAGATAAGTACAATGAGCAGTTCTTC.

V and J are TRBV4-1 and TRBJ2-1; 8 bases fit TRBD2. J gave up 9 bases and V 4 bases, and 8 bases lay outside the gene matches. In germline, CDR1 is MGHRA, CDR2 YSYEKL. This CDR3 spans 14 amino acids. CDR3 in amino acids: CASSLGTSLLEQFF. CDR3 sequence (DNA): TGCGCCAGCAGCCTCGGGACTAGTCTACTTGAGCAGTTCTTC.

The CDR3 coding sequence is TGTGCCAGCAGTACTACAGGGGGCAGTAATCAGCCCCAGCATTTT. Amino acid sequence: CASSTTGGSNQPQHF. The chain has TRBV6-5 and TRBJ1-5; 9 nucleotides align to TRBD1. Germline CDR1 reads MNHEY; CDR2 reads SVGAGI. The CDR3 loop spans 15 amino acids. V shed 5 bases, J shed 4 bases, and the junction held 6 bases outside the gene matches.

CDR3 region: CASSPSFGDTEAFF. In nucleotides, the CDR3 is TGTGCCAGCAGCCCCTCGTTTGGGGACACTGAAGCTTTCTTT. The chain employs TRBV7-9 and TRBJ1-1; no firm D call. V lost 5 bases, J lost 3 bases, and 13 bases lay in between. This CDR3 spans 14 amino acids. CDR1 and CDR2 (germline): SEHNR, FQNEAQ (reference sequence).

This chain uses TRBV30 with TRBJ2-3; 7 bases are shared with TRBD2. V shed 6 bases and J 1 base; nucleotides not matched to a gene: 10. Germline CDR1 GTSNPN, CDR2 SVGIG (reference sequence). The CDR3 extends over 15 amino acids. This CDR3 is CACHTAGIRTDTQYF. The CDR3 DNA is TGTGCCTGCCATACAGCGGGGATTCGCACAGATACGCAGTATTTT.

The genes are TRBV7-9 and TRBJ2-5; 7 bases fit TRBD1. Germline V CDR1 and CDR2: SEHNR, FQNEAQ (reference sequence). This CDR3 is built from 14 residues. V shed 6 bases and J 4 bases; nucleotides not matched to a gene: 8. CDR3 sequence: CASRTQGPGETQYF. Here the CDR3 DNA reads TGTGCCAGCAGGACACAGGGGCCCGGAGAGACCCAGTACTTC.

This clone was picked up one time. The CDR3 coding sequence is TGTGCCAGCAGCCCCAATATATGGGCCTATGGCTACACCTTC. It translates to CASSPNIWAYGYTF. The J gene is TRBJ1-2, the V gene TRBV11-2; D is unclear. The V gene lost 5 bases and the J gene lost 4 bases, with 14 bases spanning the gap. The CDR3 contains 14 residues. Germline CDR1 and CDR2: SGHAT and FQNNGV.